These 15 T cell receptor beta chains were all obtained from the same sample, sequenced in a study of T-cell memory formation after mild COVID-19 (TCRdb year 2021). Libraries were constructed by 5' RACE. Instrument on record: Illumina NovaSeq 6000. TCRdb reprocessing: public reads trimmed at Q25 with fastp, clones called with MiXCR, in-frame beta chains kept. Under each unique CDR3 protein, matching rows form one entry showing the most common genes and DNA. Here the sample has 530,000 or so distinct CDR3 sequences; approximately 15% occur a single time. The ten largest make up roughly 7.8% of the sample. Sequencing was done on a sample of PBMCs or a T cell subset sorted from them (not recorded which). Every receptor here comes from an adult woman who had mild COVID-19 (a few samples of this study predate the infection). The sample titles of this study are shuffled in the database, so cell type and time point are left out; the donor was told from shared clones.

J is TRBJ2-3 and V is TRBV19; 9 nucleotides align to TRBD2. The CDR3 is made up of 14 amino acids. Germline CDR1 and CDR2: LNHDA and SQIVND (reference sequence). J gave up 2 bases and V 8 bases, and 5 bases lay outside the gene matches. In nucleotides, the CDR3 is TGTGCCAGTTCAGGACTAGCGCTCACAGATACGCAGTATTTT. Translated, it gives CASSGLALTDTQYF.

This clonotype was detected only a few times. The CDR3 nucleotides read TGTGCCAGCAGCTTCTGGGGGAATAACAATGAGCAGTTCTTC. This encodes CASSFWGNNNEQFF. The J gene is TRBJ2-1, the V gene TRBV7-9, with D tentatively TRBD1 or TRBD2 (5 bases each). CDR3 length equals 14 residues. The germline V gene encodes CDR1 SEHNR and CDR2 FQNEAQ (reference sequence). The V end was cut by 3 bases, the J end by 5 bases, with 11 bases between.

The V gene is TRBV7-9, the J gene TRBJ2-3; D may match TRBD1 or TRBD2 (5 bases each). Germline lookup yields CDR1 SEHNR and CDR2 FQNEAQ (reference sequence). The V end was cut by 2 bases, the J end by 0 bases, with 12 bases between. The length of the CDR3 is 16 residues. CDR3 sequence: CASSLQWGISTDTQYF. DNA of the CDR3: TGTGCCAGCAGCTTACAGTGGGGGATTAGCACAGATACGCAGTATTTT.

The V call is TRBV4-2, the J call TRBJ1-5; D call uncertain. Trimming took 1 base from V and 2 from J, leaving 12 bases between them. Germline loops: CDR1 LGHNA, CDR2 YNFKEQ. The CDR3 has 16 residues. The CDR3 DNA sequence: TGTGCCAGCAGCCAAGCGGCCCCTCGTGGCAATCAGCCCCAGCATTTT. Translation: CASSQAAPRGNQPQHF.

This clonotype was detected only a few times. The chain is built from TRBV12-3 or TRBV12-4 and TRBJ2-6; no reliable D call. CDR3 length: 17 amino acids. The V and J ends lost 5 bases and 2 bases respectively, with 16 bases between them. In nucleotides, the CDR3 is TGTGCCAGCAGTCCCACCCCCGGGTCCCCTGGGGCCAACGTCCTGACTTTC. This sequence encodes CASSPTPGSPGANVLTF.

This clonotype occurred a few times. V and J are TRBV25-1 and TRBJ2-7; D tentatively reads TRBD1 or TRBD2 (5 bases each). Looked up from germline, CDR1 is MGHDK and CDR2 is SYGVNS. CDR3 size: 13 residues. With 4 bases removed from V and 7 bases from J, the gap between germline ends came to 14 bases. The DNA for the CDR3 is TGTGCCAGCAGTGCGGGGCGCTACGAGGAGCAGTACTTC. The encoded protein is CASSAGRYEEQYF.

This clonotype was seen a handful of times. V is TRBV10-3 and J is TRBJ1-1, with 9 bases identical to TRBD1. The CDR3 loop spans 14 amino acids. Looked up from germline, CDR1 is ENHRY and CDR2 is SYGVKD. J gave up 6 bases and V 6 bases, and 8 bases lay outside the gene matches. The CDR3 nucleotides read TGTGCCATCAGGTACACAGGGGGCGCATCTGAAGCTTTCTTT. Translated, it gives CAIRYTGGASEAFF.

The chain is built from TRBV19 and TRBJ1-1; D remains unclear. V was shortened by 5 bases and J by 5 bases, with 15 bases between the two germline ends. The germline V gene encodes CDR1 LNHDA and CDR2 SQIVND (reference sequence). This CDR3 has 14 residues. CDR3 sequence reads: CASSLALRRTEAFF. The CDR3 DNA reads as TGTGCCAGTAGTCTTGCCCTTAGAAGGACTGAAGCTTTCTTT.

J is TRBJ2-1 and V is TRBV24-1; maybe TRBD1 (6 bases). The CDR3 runs to 17 residues. Per the germline V gene, CDR1 is KGHDR and CDR2 is SFDVKD. The V gene lost 3 bases and the J gene lost 0 bases, with 14 bases spanning the gap. CDR3 loop: CATSDTRQVSSYNEQFF. The CDR3 region has the DNA TGTGCCACCAGTGATACCCGACAGGTGAGCTCCTACAATGAGCAGTTCTTC.

In this sample, this clonotype turned up a few times. The rearrangement uses TRBV27 and TRBJ1-2; 7 nucleotides align to TRBD1. The CDR3 covers 15 residues. Per germline, CDR1 MNHEY and CDR2 SMNVEV (reference sequence). V lost 9 bases, J lost 3 bases, and 13 bases stayed unmatched. CDR3 residues: CARPCQGDYYYGYTF. In DNA, the CDR3 is TGTGCCAGACCATGCCAGGGGGACTATTACTATGGCTACACCTTC.

The rearrangement links TRBV7-9 to TRBJ1-1; TRBD1 matches at 10 bases. Germline V gene sequence: CDR1 SEHNR, CDR2 FQNEAQ (reference sequence). With 2 bases clipped from V and 8 bases from J, the junction kept 5 bases outside the gene matches. CDR3 length: 14 residues. CDR3 nucleotides: TGTGCCAGCAGCTTATCTTTGGGACAGGGGGAAGCTTTCTTT. Translated: CASSLSLGQGEAFF.

This CDR3 reads CASALESVGTQYF. The CDR3 nucleotides are TGTGCCAGCGCCCTAGAGTCGGTGGGTACGCAGTATTTT. The chain has TRBV7-9 and TRBJ2-3; no reliable D call. The V and J ends lost 8 bases and 8 bases respectively, with 17 bases between them. CDR1 is SEHNR, CDR2 FQNEAQ, per germline (reference sequence). There are 13 residues in the CDR3.

This clonotype was picked up a small number of times. The chain uses TRBV5-4 and TRBJ2-3; 8 bases agree with TRBD1. The V segment lost 3 bases and the J segment 4 bases; nucleotides outside the gene matches: 4. Germline CDR1 and CDR2: SGHNT and YYREEE (reference sequence). CDR3 length equals 14 residues. CDR3 DNA sequence: TGTGCCAGCAGCTCACAGGGGGTGGCAGATACGCAGTATTTT. Protein: CASSSQGVADTQYF.

The chain couples TRBV19 to TRBJ1-5; 9 nucleotides line up with TRBD1. The CDR3 is 13 amino acids. J lost 10 bases, V lost 6 bases, and 7 bases had no gene match. Per germline, CDR1 LNHDA and CDR2 SQIVND (reference sequence). CDR3 region: CASRGQGSLPQHF. The DNA for the CDR3 is TGTGCCAGTAGGGGACAGGGAAGTCTTCCCCAGCATTTT.

The chain's CDR3 is CASSDAGTSGRNEQFF. The CDR3 region has the DNA TGTGCCAGCAGTGACGCCGGGACTAGCGGGAGAAATGAGCAGTTCTTC. The chain uses TRBV2 and TRBJ2-1; TRBD2 agrees at 14 bases. Germline assignment: CDR1 SNHLY and CDR2 FYNNEI. The CDR3 extends over 16 amino acids. Trimming at V came to 3 bases and at J to 7 bases, leaving 5 bases not matched to a gene.